Given below is one T cell receptor beta chain in context. Its antigen is undetermined. The data were produced by immunoSEQ multiplex PCR, yet TCRdb's version contains in-frame clones alone and is incomplete. Of roughly 100,000 clones detected, 82% appear once; the ten largest clones hold around 0.97%. V trimming: 4 bases; J trimming: 7 bases; junction bases outside the gene matches: 12. Germline V gives CDR1 SGHVS, CDR2 FNYEAQ. There are 16 residues in the CDR3. The data stem from a study of T cell clones after liver transplantation. Study as a whole: A pre-transplant mixed lymphocyte reaction with TCRbeta sequencing defined graft-donor-reactive clones followed in post-transplant blood. HCV positivity affected three of eight recipients; the rest lacked autoimmune or viral indications.

Study conclusions and caveats: A significant post-transplant drop in circulating graft-donor-reactive CD4 TCRbeta sequences occurred in most of the 8 subjects. The donor-reactive repertoire was only partly measurable in two subjects, lacking donor cells.

The V call is TRBV7-6, the J call TRBJ2-1, with 8 bases matching TRBD2. The material sequenced was CD4+ T cells from blood, taken before liver transplant. The sequence derives from a human donor who received a liver transplant. The CDR3 reads CASSSGFDRGRNEQFF. CDR3 sequence (DNA): TGTGCCAGCAGCTCTGGTTTTGATCGCGGGAGGAATGAGCAGTTCTTC.